Listed below are T cell receptor beta chains from one sample, sequenced in a study of CD8 T cells in ankylosing spondylitis. MiXCR was run by TCRdb on the 5' RACE reads, yielding one entry per CDR3 protein. The data show 300,000 to 400,000 distinct CDR3 sequences, with 9.5% to 13% seen just once and roughly 9% held by the top ten. What was sequenced was blood, either unsorted or a sorted T cell fraction (not recorded which). All receptors come from a female donor with ankylosing spondylitis or in good health (not recorded which). Both conserved end residues are part of each CDR3. A D gene is named only where the DNA matches it firmly. The size field is filled for only some rows; it gives once, few, many or a size class.

cdr3_aa	cdr3_nt	clone_size	j_call	v_call	d_call
CASSPQRYNSPLHF	TGTGCCAGCAGCCCCCAACGCTATAATTCACCCCTCCACTTT	.	TRBJ1-6	TRBV7-9	.
CASSLALKLAGLTDTQYF	TGTGCCAGCAGCTTAGCGCTCAAGCTAGCGGGACTCACAGATACGCAGTATTTT	many	TRBJ2-3	TRBV7-2	TRBD2
CASSRGWYTEAFF	TGTGCCAGCAGCAGGGGATGGTACACTGAAGCTTTCTTT	many	TRBJ1-1	TRBV6-1	.
CASSEGTSGRGTYGQYF	TGTGCCAGCAGTGAGGGGACTAGCGGGAGAGGGACCTACGGGCAGTACTTC	.	TRBJ2-7	TRBV2	TRBD2
CASSLELGVNTGELFF	TGCGCCAGCAGCTTGGAACTGGGCGTAAACACCGGGGAGCTGTTTTTT	many	TRBJ2-2	TRBV5-1	.
CASSSQTGVAETQYF	TGTGCCAGCAGCTCTCAGACAGGGGTGGCAGAGACCCAGTACTTC	.	TRBJ2-5	TRBV7-6	TRBD1
CASSYHRGRRLDNEQFF	TGTGCCAGCAGTTACCACAGGGGAAGACGTCTGGACAATGAGCAGTTCTTC	many	TRBJ2-1	TRBV6-2/TRBV6-3	TRBD1
CAISEWSQGGTSGANVLTF	TGTGCCATCAGTGAGTGGTCACAGGGTGGAACGTCTGGGGCCAACGTCCTGACTTTC	many	TRBJ2-6	TRBV10-3	.
CASSPGISSYEQYF	TGTGCCAGCTCACCGGGCATAAGCTCCTACGAGCAGTACTTC	.	TRBJ2-7	TRBV18	.
CASSLQPIGDQETQYF	TGCGCCAGCAGCTTGCAACCCATAGGGGACCAAGAGACCCAGTACTTC	many	TRBJ2-5	TRBV5-1	.
CASSLGLAGYTGELFF	TGTGCCAGCAGCTTAGGACTAGCGGGATACACCGGGGAGCTGTTTTTT	many	TRBJ2-2	TRBV7-2	TRBD2
CASSFPGVDYEQYF	TGTGCCAGCAGCTTCCCTGGTGTGGACTACGAGCAGTACTTC	many	TRBJ2-7	TRBV7-9	.
CSAHRRVYTEAFF	TGCAGTGCCCATAGGAGAGTTTACACTGAAGCTTTCTTT	few	TRBJ1-1	TRBV20-1	.
CASSSFRKTEAFF	TGTGCCAGCAGCTCTTTTCGGAAAACTGAAGCTTTCTTT	many	TRBJ1-1	TRBV28	.
CASTKGGNTEAFF	TGTGCCAGCACCAAGGGGGGAAACACTGAAGCTTTCTTT	many	TRBJ1-1	TRBV2	.
CASNPEEGSYNEQFF	TGCGCCAGCAATCCAGAGGAAGGCTCCTACAATGAGCAGTTCTTC	many	TRBJ2-1	TRBV5-1	.
CSVEVDGMRSLTDTQYF	TGCAGCGTTGAGGTAGACGGGATGAGATCCCTCACAGATACGCAGTATTTT	few	TRBJ2-3	TRBV29-1	.